The 20 T cell receptor beta chains in this list originate from one sample, sequenced in a study of blood T cells in healthy people across ages. A J-beta primer mix and a sample-barcoded 5' primer were used in a second PCR of roughly 6 to 11 cycles. TCRdb reprocessed the 5' RACE reads with MiXCR, giving one entry per CDR3 protein. This table has about 1.8 million distinct CDR3 sequences, about 49% appearing once. What was sequenced was blood. Receptors were obtained from a woman between 40 and 55 years old in good health.

The DNA for the CDR3 is TGTGCCAGCAGCTTAGCGCTAGCGGGTGTCGAGGGGACCCAGTACTTC. This translates into CASSLALAGVEGTQYF. The chain combines TRBV7-2 with TRBJ2-7; 8 positions match TRBD2. The end of the DNA fits TRBJ2-5 better, so the J call may be wrong. This CDR3 contains 16 residues. CDR1 and CDR2 from the germline V gene are SGHTA and FQGNSA.

The gene calls are TRBV27 and TRBJ2-5; 13 bases are shared with TRBD2. CDR1 MNHEY and CDR2 SMNVEV come from the germline V gene (reference sequence). Trimming removed 7 bases from V and 4 bases from J; junction bases left unmatched: 9. The CDR3 loop spans 16 amino acids. The CDR3 DNA reads TGTGCCAGCATGATGACTAGCGGGGGGAATGGAGAGACCCAGTACTTC. This codes for CASMMTSGGNGETQYF.

This clonotype was found a few times. CDR3 in amino acids: CATTKERHTDTQYF. In DNA, the CDR3 is TGTGCCACCACTAAGGAACGGCACACAGATACGCAGTATTTT. The genes are TRBV15 and TRBJ2-3, with D uncertain. Trimming left V 7 bases short and J 2 bases short, with 13 bases between. The CDR3 loop spans 14 amino acids. Germline V gene lookup returns CDR1 LNHNV and CDR2 YYDKDF (reference sequence). The complete variable domain, with remaining parts taken from reference TRBV15 and TRBJ2-3, reads DAMVIQNPRYQVTQFGKPVTLSCSQTLNHNVMYWYQQKSSQAPKLLFHYYDKDFNNEADTPDNFQSRRPNTSFCFLDIRSPGLGDTAMYLCATTKERHTDTQYFGPGTRLTVL.

The J gene is TRBJ1-6, the V gene TRBV4-3, with D hard to call. The germline V and J ends were trimmed by 1 base and 3 bases, with 10 bases remaining between them. The CDR3 runs 16 residues. The germline gives CDR1 LGHNA, CDR2 YSLEER. As DNA, the CDR3 is TGCGCCAGCAGCCAAGGGCGGCGAGACTATAATTCACCCCTCCACTTT. It translates to CASSQGRRDYNSPLHF.

This clonotype was observed a single time. The chain couples TRBV29-1 to TRBJ1-2; 7 nucleotides align to TRBD1. This CDR3 is built from 15 residues. The germline gives CDR1 SQVTM, CDR2 ANQGSEA. V was clipped by 7 bases and J by 3 bases; unmatched bases: 14. The CDR3 DNA sequence: TGCAGCGCGCTAATTCGAGGACAGGCCTACTATGGCTACACCTTC. Translating it yields CSALIRGQAYYGYTF.

The rearrangement joins TRBV6-2 or TRBV6-3 to TRBJ2-6; unclear D gene. The CDR3 has 15 residues. Deletions cut 8 bases from V and 3 bases from J, with 14 bases between. The germline CDR1 and CDR2 sequences are MNHEY and SVGEGT. CDR3 in amino acids: CASQEIDFGANVLTF. CDR3 nucleotide sequence: TGTGCCAGCCAGGAGATCGACTTTGGGGCCAACGTCCTGACTTTC.

This clonotype was counted a few times. The rearrangement joins TRBV6-5 to TRBJ2-2, with 8 bases fitting TRBD1. The V gene end was trimmed by 3 bases and the J gene end by 4 bases; junction bases not matched to a gene: 1. The length of the CDR3 is 14 residues. The V gene's germline CDR1 is MNHEY and CDR2 SVGAGI. The CDR3: CASSYDRGTGELFF. The CDR3 DNA reads as TGTGCCAGCAGTTATGACAGGGGCACCGGGGAGCTGTTTTTT.

This rearrangement joins TRBV6-2 or TRBV6-3 to TRBJ2-3, with 9 bases fitting TRBD1. CDR1 and CDR2 from the germline V gene are MNHEY and SVGEGT. V lost 2 bases to trimming and J lost 6 bases; unmatched junction nucleotides: 6. The CDR3 runs 15 residues. The chain's CDR3 is CASSYGQGWRDTQYF. DNA for the CDR3: TGTGCCAGCAGTTACGGACAGGGGTGGAGGGATACGCAGTATTTT.

The chain has TRBV28 and TRBJ1-5; D remains ambiguous. The germline V and J ends were trimmed by 9 bases and 1 base, with 13 bases remaining between them. The CDR3 sequence is 14 residues long. Germline V gene sequence: CDR1 MDHEN, CDR2 SYDVKM. The CDR3 coding sequence is TGTGCCAGTTGTCAACCGGGCAGCAATCAGCCCCAGCATTTT. This sequence encodes CASCQPGSNQPQHF.

The chain uses TRBV4-3 and TRBJ2-3; 8 bases are shared with TRBD2. Unmatched junction bases numbered 8, after V lost 0 bases and J lost 6 bases. CDR3 length equals 16 residues. Germline V gives CDR1 LGHNA, CDR2 YSLEER. The CDR3 reads CASSQEAGGGADTQYF. The CDR3 DNA reads TGCGCCAGCAGCCAAGAGGCGGGGGGAGGCGCGGATACGCAGTATTTT.

The chain has TRBV20-1 and TRBJ2-5, with unresolved D. Germline V gene data show CDR1 as DFQATT and CDR2 as SNEGSKA (reference sequence). The CDR3 runs to 12 residues. V was cut by 1 base and J by 3 bases, with 6 bases left in between. In DNA form, the CDR3 reads TGCAGTGCTAGAGTGGCGAAAGAGACCCAGTACTTC. Encoded protein: CSARVAKETQYF.

The chain recombines TRBV5-1 with TRBJ2-6; unclear D gene. The CDR3 is 18 amino acids. V shed 0 bases and J shed 0 bases, with 13 bases lying between them. Germline V lookup: CDR1 SGHRS, CDR2 YFSETQ. The chain's CDR3 is CASSLGSRASSGANVLTF. Here the CDR3 DNA reads TGCGCCAGCAGCTTGGGCTCCCGGGCGAGCTCTGGGGCCAACGTCCTGACTTTC.

This clonotype was detected a few times. The gene calls are TRBV7-6 and TRBJ2-3, with D maybe TRBD2 (5 bases). CDR1 is SGHVS and CDR2 is FNYEAQ in the germline V gene. This CDR3 contains 15 residues. V was clipped by 4 bases and J by 4 bases, with 15 bases between them. The CDR3 nucleotides read TGTGCCAGCAGCTCCCAGCTCCGTAGCGCAGATACGCAGTATTTT. As protein: CASSSQLRSADTQYF.

The rearrangement links TRBV20-1 to TRBJ2-5, with 10 positions matching TRBD2. Trimming at V came to 6 bases and at J to 6 bases, leaving 10 bases not matched to a gene. This CDR3 region has 14 residues. Germline assignment: CDR1 DFQATT and CDR2 SNEGSKA (reference sequence). CDR3 bases: TGCAGTGCAAATAGCGGGGGGCCCCATAAGACCCAGTACTTC. Protein product: CSANSGGPHKTQYF.

The chain joins TRBV28 to TRBJ2-1; 9 bases match TRBD2. The CDR3 sequence is 16 residues long. Per germline, CDR1 MDHEN and CDR2 SYDVKM. The V segment lost 6 bases and the J segment 1 base; nucleotides outside the gene matches: 7. DNA for the CDR3: TGTGCCAGCAGCCAGATTACTAGCGGGTCCTACAATGAGCAGTTCTTC. Translating gives CASSQITSGSYNEQFF.

V usage is TRBV20-1 and J usage is TRBJ2-7, with D possibly matching TRBD2 (5 bases). The V gene's germline CDR1 is DFQATT and CDR2 SNEGSKA (reference sequence). There are 13 residues in the CDR3. Trimming pared 3 bases from V and 5 bases from J, leaving 14 bases between. CDR3 residues: CSASPGFSHEQYF. The CDR3 nucleotides read TGCAGTGCTAGTCCGGGATTTAGTCACGAGCAGTACTTC.

This clonotype has at least ten counts. The chain couples TRBV3-1 to TRBJ2-7, with D maybe TRBD1 (5 bases). The length of the CDR3 is 13 residues. The V gene's germline CDR1 is LGHDT and CDR2 YNNKEL (reference sequence). V lost 1 base, J lost 2 bases, and 6 bases lay in between. CDR3 coding DNA: TGTGCCAGCAGCCAAGGGGGCCCCTACGAGCAGTACTTC. Translation: CASSQGGPYEQYF.

This clonotype was counted a single time. J is TRBJ2-3 and V is TRBV28; the match to TRBD1 covers 7 bases. V gave up 7 bases and J gave up 0 bases; unmatched junction bases: 13. The CDR3 totals 17 residues. CDR1 is MDHEN, CDR2 SYDVKM, per germline. CDR3: CASTSALGGASTDTQYF. CDR3 bases: TGTGCCAGCACCTCCGCCCTAGGGGGCGCGAGCACAGATACGCAGTATTTT.

This clonotype was counted between two and nine times. Germline is not matched at one junction end, which may reflect a read error. CDR3 nucleotides: TGTGCCAGCAACTTAGGGGTTGGAAGGGAGACCCAGTACTTC. It yields the protein CASNLGVGRETQYF. J is TRBJ2-5 and V is TRBV7-2, with D possibly being TRBD1 (5 bases). Germline V gene lookup returns CDR1 SGHTA and CDR2 FQGNSA. This CDR3 has 14 residues.

Concerning this clonotype: Being one base from a much bigger clone, this may be a read error. This rearrangement joins TRBV9 to TRBJ2-3; 8 positions match TRBD2. Germline lookup yields CDR1 SGDLS and CDR2 YYNGEE. The CDR3 has 15 residues. Written as DNA, the CDR3 is TGTGCCAGCAGCGTAGGTCTAGCGGGTACAGATACGCAGAATTTT. It specifies CASSVGLAGTDTQNF.